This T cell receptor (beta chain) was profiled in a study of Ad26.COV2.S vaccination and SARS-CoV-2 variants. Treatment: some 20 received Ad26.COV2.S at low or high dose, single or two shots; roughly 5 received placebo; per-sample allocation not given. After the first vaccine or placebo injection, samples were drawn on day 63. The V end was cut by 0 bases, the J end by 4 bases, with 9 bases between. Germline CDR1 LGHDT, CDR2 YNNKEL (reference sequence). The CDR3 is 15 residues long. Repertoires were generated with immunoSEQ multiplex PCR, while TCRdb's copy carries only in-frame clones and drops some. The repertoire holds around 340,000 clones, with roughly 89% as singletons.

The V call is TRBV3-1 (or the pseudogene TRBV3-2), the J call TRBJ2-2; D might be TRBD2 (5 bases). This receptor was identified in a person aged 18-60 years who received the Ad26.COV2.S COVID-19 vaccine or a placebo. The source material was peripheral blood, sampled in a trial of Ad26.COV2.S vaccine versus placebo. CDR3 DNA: TGTGCCAGCAGCCAAGAGGAGGCGGGCACCGGGGAGCTGTTTTTT. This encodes CASSQEEAGTGELFF.